These 11 T cell receptor beta chains came from one sample sequenced in a study of T cells in Graves' hyperthyroidism and ophthalmopathy. RNA transcripts gave rise to amplified TCR beta CDR3 regions. An initial round of RT-PCR targeting the TCR CDR3 relied on the HTBI primer set. TCRdb redid the calling of the multiplex PCR reads with MiXCR, one entry per CDR3 protein. The repertoire holds over 400,000 distinct CDR3 sequences, with under 15% as singletons. Sequenced: blood. The source of these receptors is a man aged 18-30 years with Graves' ophthalmopathy.

The chain combines TRBV20-1 with TRBJ2-1; 12 bases match TRBD1. Germline loops: CDR1 DFQATT, CDR2 SNEGSKA (reference sequence). This CDR3 is built from 17 residues. In nucleotides, the CDR3 is TGCAGCGGGACCGGGACAGGGGGCTCTGTCTCCTACAATGAGCAGTTCTTC. As protein: CSGTGTGGSVSYNEQFF.

This clonotype was observed many times. This chain links TRBV13 with TRBJ1-1, with 10 bases fitting TRBD1. Looked up from germline, CDR1 is PRHDT and CDR2 is FYEKMQ (reference sequence). CDR3 size: 15 residues. The V segment lost 5 bases and the J segment 7 bases; nucleotides outside the gene matches: 10. CDR3 sequence (DNA): TGTGCCAGCAGCCGGAGAGACAGGGGGCACGGTGAAGCTTTCTTT. Amino acids: CASSRRDRGHGEAFF.

The chain is built from TRBV5-6 and TRBJ1-2; possibly TRBD1 for D (6 bases). Trimming took off 6 bases at V and 4 bases at J, with 19 bases between the two ends. CDR1 is SGHDT, CDR2 YYEEEE, per germline. This CDR3 contains 15 residues. CDR3 sequence: CASNDLQGSGYGYTF. CDR3 DNA: TGTGCCAGCAACGACTTACAGGGTTCAGGCTATGGCTACACCTTC.

This clonotype showed up many times. The rearrangement links TRBV7-9 to TRBJ2-7; no reliable D call. Per the germline V gene, CDR1 is SEHNR and CDR2 is FQNEAQ (reference sequence). This CDR3 is 15 amino acids long. Trimming took 1 base from V and 3 from J, leaving 13 bases between them. The CDR3 DNA sequence: TGTGCCAGCAGCTTAGAGGAGACATTAATCTACGAGCAGTACTTC. Translating it yields CASSLEETLIYEQYF.

The chain couples TRBV5-1 to TRBJ1-5; 7 bases agree with TRBD1. Germline values: CDR1 SGHRS, CDR2 YFSETQ. V shed 0 bases, J shed 7 bases, and the junction held 7 bases outside the gene matches. This CDR3 has 15 amino acids. CDR3 sequence (DNA): TGCGCCAGCAGCTTGGGCGAGGGGGCCGGGCAGCCCCAGCATTTT. It yields the protein CASSLGEGAGQPQHF.

This clonotype was seen repeatedly, ten times or more. The CDR3 nucleotides are TGCAGTGCTCTTCAGGGATGGGGAGGATCAGGTGCTTTCTTT. Encoded protein: CSALQGWGGSGAFF. The genes are TRBV20-1 and TRBJ1-1; D is possibly TRBD1 (5 bases). CDR3 length: 14 residues. Trimming cost V 5 bases and J 11 bases, with 24 bases left between them. The germline gives CDR1 DFQATT, CDR2 SNEGSKA (reference sequence).

This clonotype was counted between two and nine times. This chain joins TRBV6-5 and TRBJ2-7; 8 bases line up with TRBD2. This CDR3 is 16 amino acids long. V lost 0 bases to trimming and J lost 2 bases; unmatched junction nucleotides: 6. From germline, CDR1 is MNHEY and CDR2 SVGAGI. CDR3 nucleotide sequence: TGTGCCAGCAGTTACTCCGGGCGGGGGGCGACCTACGAGCAGTACTTC. Translating gives CASSYSGRGATYEQYF.

This clonotype occurred many times. The chain is built from TRBV7-9 and TRBJ2-7; D possibly uses TRBD1 or TRBD2 (5 bases each). This CDR3 spans 14 amino acids. The germline V gene encodes CDR1 SEHNR and CDR2 FQNEAQ (reference sequence). Deletions cut 5 bases from V and 2 bases from J, with 13 bases between. This CDR3 is CASSPSRGPYEQYF. CDR3 nucleotides: TGTGCCAGCAGCCCCTCAAGGGGACCCTACGAGCAGTACTTC.

Ten or more counts support this clonotype. The chain recombines TRBV2 with TRBJ1-2; D remains ambiguous. Germline V gene sequence: CDR1 SNHLY, CDR2 FYNNEI. Deletions cut 1 base from V and 4 bases from J, with 7 bases between. The CDR3 loop spans 13 amino acids. The CDR3 sequence is CASSEGGFYGYTF. As DNA, the CDR3 is TGTGCCAGCAGTGAAGGAGGGTTCTATGGCTACACCTTC.

This clonotype was counted many times. V and J are TRBV20-1 and TRBJ2-7; a weak D match, TRBD1 (6 bases). This CDR3 has 14 amino acids. Germline CDR1 reads DFQATT; CDR2 reads SNEGSKA (reference sequence). V lost 6 bases and J 0 bases, leaving 15 bases between the germline ends. The CDR3 protein is CSARMTGNSYEQYF. The CDR3 DNA reads as TGCAGTGCGAGAATGACAGGAAACTCCTACGAGCAGTACTTC.

In this sample, this clonotype turned up many times. The gene calls are TRBV5-1 and TRBJ1-1; TRBD1 is a possible D gene (6 bases). Germline V lookup: CDR1 SGHRS, CDR2 YFSETQ. This CDR3 is 16 amino acids long. V was pared by 3 bases and J by 1 base, with 16 bases between. The CDR3 region has the DNA TGCGCCAGCAGCTCACTCTCGGGGGCGGGGAACACTGAAGCTTTCTTT. It yields the protein CASSSLSGAGNTEAFF.